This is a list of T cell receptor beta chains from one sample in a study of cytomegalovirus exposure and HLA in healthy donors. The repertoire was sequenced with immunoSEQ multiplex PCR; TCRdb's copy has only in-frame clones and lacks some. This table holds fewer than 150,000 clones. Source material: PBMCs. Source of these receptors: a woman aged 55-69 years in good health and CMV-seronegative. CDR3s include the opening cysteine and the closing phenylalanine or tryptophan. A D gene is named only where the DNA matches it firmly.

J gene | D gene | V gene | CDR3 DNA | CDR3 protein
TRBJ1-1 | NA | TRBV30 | TGTGCCTGGAGTACGGGTAGAATGAACACTGAAGCTTTCTTT | CAWSTGRMNTEAFF
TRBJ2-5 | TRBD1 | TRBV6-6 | TGTGCCAGCAGGCCAGGGGGTGGGGTTGAGACCCAGTACTTC | CASRPGGGVETQYF
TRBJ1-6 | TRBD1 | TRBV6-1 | TGTGCCAGCAGTGACACTACGACAGGGCCGTCAAATTCACCCCTCCACTTT | CASSDTTTGPSNSPLHF
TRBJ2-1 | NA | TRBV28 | TGTGCCAGCAGTTTGTCGACTAAGGGCTCCTACAATGAGCAGTTCTTC | CASSLSTKGSYNEQFF
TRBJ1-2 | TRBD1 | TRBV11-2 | TGTGCCAGCAGCTCCACAGGGGGCGGTAACTATGGCTACACCTTC | CASSSTGGGNYGYTF
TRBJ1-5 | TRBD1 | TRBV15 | TGTGCCACCAGCACTGGACAGGGGCTTATTCAGCCCCAGCATTTT | CATSTGQGLIQPQHF
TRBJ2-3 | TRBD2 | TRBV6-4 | TGTGCCAGCAGTGGGACTAGCGGGGGCACAGATACGCAGTATTTT | CASSGTSGGTDTQYF
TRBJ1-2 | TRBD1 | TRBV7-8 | TGTGCCAGCAGCCGGACAGGAAACTATGGCTACACCTTC | CASSRTGNYGYTF
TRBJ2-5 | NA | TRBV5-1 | TGCGCCAGCGCAGGGCAGATCCAAGAGACCCAGTACTTC | CASAGQIQETQYF
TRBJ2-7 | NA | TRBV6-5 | TGTGCCAGCAGATCAGGATCCTACGAGCAGTACTTC | CASRSGSYEQYF
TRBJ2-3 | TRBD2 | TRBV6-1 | TGTGCCAGCACCCTAGCGGGGGGCGCCACAGATACGCAGTATTTT | CASTLAGGATDTQYF
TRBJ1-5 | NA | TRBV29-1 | TGCAGCGTTGAAACAGGCGGCAATCAGCCCCAGCATTTT | CSVETGGNQPQHF
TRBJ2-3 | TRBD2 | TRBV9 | TGTGCCAGCAGTGCCGTCGGACTAGCAAACACAGATACGCAGTATTTT | CASSAVGLANTDTQYF
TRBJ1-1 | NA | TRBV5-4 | TGTGCCAGCAGCTCCAGGGGCGGGAACACTGAAGCTTTCTTT | CASSSRGGNTEAFF